Listed below are T cell receptor beta chains from one sample, sequenced in a study of blood T cell repertoires in COVID-19. Method: immunoSEQ multiplex PCR; TCRdb's copy keeps in-frame clones and lacks some. The table has 250,000 to 350,000 clones, around 90% seen once. The sequenced sample was peripheral blood. The receptors stem from a woman aged 45-60 years who had recovered from COVID-19. CDR3s include the opening cysteine and the closing phenylalanine or tryptophan. The D gene is left open where the match is weak. For some rows the clone size is stated as once, few or many, or as a class when expanded; others skip it.

j_call v_call clone_size d_call cdr3_aa cdr3_nt
TRBJ1-2 TRBV30 - - CAWSDGALGRVHGYTF TGTGCCTGGAGTGATGGTGCTTTAGGGCGGGTGCATGGCTACACCTTC
TRBJ2-7 TRBV28 - - CASSLVGYPYEQYF TGTGCCAGCAGTTTAGTCGGGTACCCCTACGAGCAGTACTTC
TRBJ2-7 TRBV18 - - CASSPNSLTYEQYF TGTGCCAGCTCACCAAATTCACTCACTTACGAGCAGTACTTC
TRBJ2-2 TRBV7-2 - TRBD1 CASSLRGWDRVDGGELFF TGTGCCAGCAGCTTACGTGGCTGGGACAGGGTCGACGGCGGGGAGCTGTTTTTT
TRBJ2-5 TRBV5-8 - - CASSFAGFLSETQYF TGTGCCAGCAGCTTTGCGGGCTTCCTTTCAGAGACCCAGTACTTC
TRBJ2-7 TRBV28 - - CASSRGGAYEQYF TGTGCCAGCAGTCGAGGCGGGGCCTACGAGCAGTACTTC
TRBJ1-3 TRBV30 - - CAWSDDRLPGNTIYF TGTGCCTGGAGTGACGACAGGCTCCCTGGAAACACCATATATTTT
TRBJ1-6 TRBV7-3 - - CASSLKGTNNSPLHF TGTGCCAGCAGCTTAAAGGGGACTAATAATTCACCCCTCCACTTT
TRBJ2-5 TRBV7-7 - TRBD2 CASSLTDSRGGRETQYF TGTGCTAGCAGCTTAACAGATTCGCGGGGGGGCCGAGAGACCCAGTACTTC
TRBJ2-5 TRBV2 - - CASSVLRETQYF TGTGCCAGCAGTGTCTTGCGAGAGACCCAGTACTTC
TRBJ1-5 TRBV27 - TRBD1 CASSFLSSGQGANQPQHF TGTGCCAGCAGTTTTCTAAGCTCGGGACAGGGGGCGAATCAGCCCCAGCATTTT
TRBJ2-2 TRBV5-1 - TRBD2 CASTSWGGRRELFF TGCGCCAGCACCTCCTGGGGGGGAAGGCGGGAGCTGTTTTTT
TRBJ2-1 TRBV28 - TRBD2 CASSLAGRGGEQFF TGTGCCAGCAGCCTAGCGGGCAGGGGCGGGGAGCAGTTCTTC
TRBJ1-5 TRBV9 - - CASSVGDTNQPQHF TGTGCCAGCAGCGTAGGGGACACAAATCAGCCCCAGCATTTT
TRBJ2-3 TRBV18 - - CASSAMEGAQYF TGTGCCAGCTCTGCGATGGAGGGAGCGCAGTATTTT
TRBJ2-2 TRBV19 - - CASLLLNTGELFF TGTGCCAGCCTACTCTTGAACACCGGGGAGCTGTTTTTT
TRBJ2-2 TRBV30 - - CAWSGLTNTGELFF TGTGCCTGGAGTGGCCTTACTAACACCGGGGAGCTGTTTTTT
TRBJ1-1 TRBV6-5 - TRBD1 CASRTGTAMNTEAFF TGTGCCAGCAGAACCGGGACAGCCATGAACACTGAAGCTTTCTTT
TRBJ1-3 TRBV5-1 - TRBD1 CASSLLPRQGGSGNTIYF TGCGCCAGCAGCCTTCTACCCCGACAGGGGGGCTCTGGAAACACCATATATTTT
TRBJ1-2 TRBV5-4 - - CASSSYNYGYTF TGTGCCAGCAGCTCCTATAACTATGGCTACACCTTC
TRBJ2-5 TRBV20-1 once TRBD1 CSASTGGRGETQYF TGCAGTGCTAGTACAGGGGGAAGGGGAGAGACCCAGTACTTC
TRBJ1-2 TRBV10-3 - TRBD1 CAISENPDRGNGYTF TGTGCCATCAGTGAAAACCCCGACAGGGGGAATGGCTACACCTTC
TRBJ2-1 TRBV29-1 once TRBD2 CSVVEGGGSYNEQFF TGCAGCGTTGTTGAGGGCGGGGGATCCTACAATGAGCAGTTCTTC